These 27 T cell receptor beta chains came from one sample sequenced in a study of blood T cells in healthy people across ages. The use of a sample-barcoded 5' primer and a J-beta primer mix characterized a second PCR of about 7 to 12 cycles. TCRdb fed the 5' RACE reads into MiXCR, producing one record per CDR3 protein. The sample contains about 1.8 million distinct CDR3 sequences, roughly 52% of which appear only once. The material sequenced was blood. These receptors were taken from a woman aged 40 to 50 in good health.

The CDR3: CSARGVAGSPLHF. The CDR3 DNA reads as TGCAGTGCTAGGGGGGTTGCTGGATCACCCCTCCACTTT. V usage is TRBV20-1 and J usage is TRBJ1-6, with D perhaps matching TRBD1 (5 bases). The V end was cut by 3 bases, the J end by 10 bases, with 13 bases between. The CDR3 is 13 amino acids. Germline-derived CDR1 and CDR2 are DFQATT and SNEGSKA (reference sequence).

This rearrangement joins TRBV12-5 to TRBJ2-5; 7 bases map to TRBD1. The J segment lost 1 base and the V segment lost 7 bases, leaving 9 bases of the junction unmatched. The CDR3 has 15 amino acids. The germline gives CDR1 LGHNT, CDR2 FRNRAP. CDR3: CASVDNGQAQETQYF. In nucleotides, the CDR3 is TGTGCTAGTGTCGACAATGGACAGGCCCAAGAGACCCAGTACTTC.

This clonotype was detected many times. CDR3 nucleotide sequence: TGTGCCAGCAGCCAAAGTACCTACGAGCAGTACTTC. Translation: CASSQSTYEQYF. This chain uses TRBV7-2 with TRBJ2-7; D uncertain. The CDR3 covers 12 residues. Germline V lookup: CDR1 SGHTA, CDR2 FQGNSA. The V gene lost 5 bases and the J gene lost 2 bases, with 7 bases spanning the gap.

This chain links TRBV4-2 with TRBJ2-1, with D perhaps given as TRBD1 or TRBD2 (5 bases each). Germline CDR1 reads LGHNA; CDR2 reads YNFKEQ. V lost 1 base and J lost 4, with 14 bases in between. CDR3 size: 16 residues. The CDR3 loop is CASSQGGEGPYNEQFF. As DNA, the CDR3 is TGTGCCAGCAGCCAAGGCGGAGAGGGGCCATACAATGAGCAGTTCTTC.

The table lists this clonotype with a few counts. This chain connects TRBV12-3 or TRBV12-4 to TRBJ1-2; 12 positions agree with TRBD1. J was trimmed by 4 bases and V by 7 bases; bases with no gene match: 13. The CDR3 loop spans 17 amino acids. The CDR3 DNA is TGTGCCAGCACGCCCCGGGACAGGGGGCGAACACTCTATGGCTACACCTTC. It yields the protein CASTPRDRGRTLYGYTF.

The V and J genes are TRBV28 and TRBJ2-5; a possible D gene is TRBD2 (5 bases). V was pared by 10 bases and J by 11 bases, with 23 bases between. CDR3 length: 13 amino acids. Germline lookup yields CDR1 MDHEN and CDR2 SYDVKM. CDR3 in DNA: TGTGCCACCATGTCCGGTCTGGGTTGGGAGCAGTACTTC. Translation gives CATMSGLGWEQYF.

The genes are TRBV20-1 and TRBJ1-1, with a tentative D call TRBD1 (6 bases). Germline CDR1 and CDR2: DFQATT and SNEGSKA (reference sequence). The CDR3 contains 13 residues. Trimming removed 5 bases from V and 1 base from J, with 11 bases in between. CDR3 in DNA: TGCAGTGCTCCTGACAGGTCGAACACTGAAGCTTTCTTT. Its translation: CSAPDRSNTEAFF.

The CDR3 reads CASAGGRHAHEQFF. CDR3 nucleotides: TGTGCCAGCGCGGGGGGGCGTCATGCTCATGAGCAGTTCTTC. The gene calls are TRBV6-2 or TRBV6-3 and TRBJ2-1; 9 nucleotides align to TRBD2. The CDR3 runs to 14 residues. Germline CDR1 is MNHEY and CDR2 is SVGEGT. V gave up 8 bases and J gave up 8 bases; unmatched junction bases: 10.

This rearrangement joins TRBV20-1 to TRBJ1-2; TRBD1 matches 9 bases. The CDR3 is made up of 16 amino acids. Trimming took 2 bases from V and 3 from J; bases not matched to a gene: 10. The V gene's germline CDR1 is DFQATT and CDR2 SNEGSKA (reference sequence). CDR3 sequence reads: CSARQSGTGGYYGYTF. In nucleotides, the CDR3 is TGCAGTGCTAGACAGTCGGGAACAGGGGGCTACTATGGCTACACCTTC.

The chain employs TRBV2 and TRBJ2-1; no reliable D call. Germline V CDR1 and CDR2: SNHLY, FYNNEI. V was shortened by 3 bases and J by 6 bases, with 18 bases between the two germline ends. This CDR3 has 16 residues. The CDR3 region has the DNA TGTGCCAGCAGTGAGCTAGGGAAGGTCTCGGGCAATGAGCAGTTCTTC. Translating it yields CASSELGKVSGNEQFF.

The chain uses TRBV20-1 and TRBJ1-1; no clear D. Between the trimmed V and J ends, which lost 2 bases and 5 bases, there was a span of 9 bases. Germline V gives CDR1 DFQATT, CDR2 SNEGSKA (reference sequence). The CDR3 covers 12 residues. CDR3: CSARLGKTEAFF. CDR3 sequence (DNA): TGCAGTGCTAGACTAGGGAAAACTGAAGCTTTCTTT.

This sequence joins TRBV9 and TRBJ2-7, with D perhaps matching TRBD1 or TRBD2 (5 bases each). The J call is doubtful: the DNA matches TRBJ2-5 better. This CDR3 is built from 14 residues. Germline V lookup: CDR1 SGDLS, CDR2 YYNGEE. The CDR3 here is CASSVGWGKETQYF. In nucleotides, the CDR3 is TGTGCCAGCAGCGTAGGCTGGGGGAAGGAGACCCAGTACTTC.

The chain links TRBV20-1 to TRBJ2-7, with no clear D. CDR1 DFQATT and CDR2 SNEGSKA come from the germline V gene (reference sequence). The CDR3 has 14 residues. The V and J ends lost 2 bases and 2 bases respectively, with 13 bases between them. The CDR3 DNA is TGCAGTGCTAGACTGGCCCGAACCCCCTACGAGCAGTACTTC. It yields the protein CSARLARTPYEQYF.

The gene calls are TRBV29-1 and TRBJ2-3; weak D call: TRBD1 (5 bases). Germline V gives CDR1 SQVTM, CDR2 ANQGSEA. The CDR3 length is 15 residues. V lost 8 bases and J 0 bases, leaving 18 bases between the germline ends. This chain's CDR3 is CSPYLADTSTDTQYF. Written as DNA, the CDR3 is TGCAGCCCCTACCTGGCGGACACCAGCACAGATACGCAGTATTTT.

This clonotype showed up many times. The chain joins TRBV6-5 to TRBJ2-3, with 9 bases matching TRBD2. Trimming took 7 bases from V and 4 from J; bases not matched to a gene: 3. The germline V gene encodes CDR1 MNHEY and CDR2 SVGAGI. The CDR3 extends over 13 amino acids. The CDR3 spells CASTAGGSDTQYF. The CDR3 DNA follows: TGTGCCAGCACAGCGGGGGGCTCAGATACGCAGTATTTT.

This sequence joins TRBV5-1 and TRBJ2-7, with D perhaps TRBD2 (6 bases). This CDR3 comprises 22 residues. Germline CDR1 and CDR2: SGHRS and YFSETQ. With 3 bases removed from V and 2 bases from J, the gap between germline ends came to 36 bases. The CDR3 protein is CASSSDAVHPAHAGTVAYEQYF. CDR3 DNA: TGCGCCAGCAGCTCAGATGCTGTACACCCCGCACACGCCGGGACTGTAGCCTACGAGCAGTACTTC.

The V gene is TRBV20-1, the J gene TRBJ2-3, with 9 bases fitting TRBD1. J gave up 6 bases and V 1 base, and 8 bases lay outside the gene matches. Germline assignment: CDR1 DFQATT and CDR2 SNEGSKA (reference sequence). The CDR3 runs to 15 residues. The CDR3 sequence: CSARGWGQGSDTQYF. DNA for the CDR3: TGCAGTGCTAGAGGATGGGGACAGGGTTCGGATACGCAGTATTTT.

The CDR3 loop reads CASSQATGTAQETQYF. The CDR3 DNA reads TGCGCCAGCAGCCAAGCGACCGGGACGGCCCAAGAGACCCAGTACTTC. The chain employs TRBV4-1 and TRBJ2-5; TRBD1 or TRBD2 may be the D gene (5 bases each). Germline CDR1 and CDR2: MGHRA and YSYEKL. Deletions cut 1 base from V and 1 base from J, with 13 bases between. This CDR3 spans 16 amino acids.

The gene calls are TRBV7-2 and TRBJ1-2; 9 nucleotides line up with TRBD1. Germline CDR1 reads SGHTA; CDR2 reads FQGNSA. V trimming: 5 bases; J trimming: 8 bases; junction bases outside the gene matches: 12. This CDR3 comprises 15 residues. The CDR3 coding sequence is TGTGCCAGCAGCCTAAGATCGGGACAGGGCAACGGCTACACCTTC. This encodes CASSLRSGQGNGYTF.

V gene TRBV20-1 combines with J gene TRBJ1-1, with unresolved D. The CDR3 length is 12 residues. The V end was cut by 4 bases, the J end by 3 bases, with 9 bases between. The germline CDR1 and CDR2 sequences are DFQATT and SNEGSKA (reference sequence). The CDR3 nucleotides are TGCAGTGCTATCGACTGGGACACTGAAGCTTTCTTT. Residues: CSAIDWDTEAFF.

This clonotype was observed a handful of times. The CDR3 DNA follows: TGTGCCAGCAGGACCGGGACAGGGTTGTCCTACAATGAGCAGTTCTTC. It specifies CASRTGTGLSYNEQFF. The rearrangement uses TRBV6-5 and TRBJ2-1; 9 bases map to TRBD1. This CDR3 is 16 amino acids long. The ends lost 6 bases at V and 1 base at J; junction bases unmatched: 7. CDR1 and CDR2 from the germline V gene are MNHEY and SVGAGI.

The V call is TRBV2, the J call TRBJ2-5; the D gene is possibly TRBD2 (5 bases). Trimming pared 10 bases from V and 9 bases from J, leaving 21 bases between. Germline V lookup: CDR1 SNHLY, CDR2 FYNNEI. CDR3 length: 13 amino acids. This CDR3 reads CANPEGTTGSQYF. The CDR3 region has the DNA TGTGCCAACCCAGAGGGAACCACGGGGTCCCAGTACTTC. The full variable domain, completed using reference TRBV2 and TRBJ2-5, is EPEVTQTPSHQVTQMGQEVILRCVPISNHLYFYWYRQILGQKVEFLVSFYNNEISEKSEIFDDQFSVERPDGSNFTLKIRSTKLEDSAMYFCANPEGTTGSQYFGPGTRLLVL.

CDR3 protein: CASSLIPAGYQDTQYF. Here the CDR3 DNA reads TGTGCCAGCAGCTTAATCCCAGCGGGGTATCAAGATACGCAGTATTTT. This sequence joins TRBV7-3 and TRBJ2-3, with TRBD2 identical over 7 bases. Per germline, CDR1 SGHTA and CDR2 FQGTGA. The J segment lost 5 bases and the V segment lost 1 base, leaving 9 bases of the junction unmatched. The CDR3 extends over 16 amino acids.

The V and J genes are TRBV6-6 and TRBJ2-1; 8 bases match TRBD2. Germline loops: CDR1 MNHNY, CDR2 SVGAGI (reference sequence). There are 16 residues in the CDR3. The J segment lost 0 bases and the V segment lost 6 bases, leaving 7 bases of the junction unmatched. The CDR3 DNA reads TGTGCCAGCAGAGGCGGACTAGCATTCTCCTACAATGAGCAGTTCTTC. Amino acids: CASRGGLAFSYNEQFF.

This CDR3 reads CASSLGGAHEQYF. The CDR3 DNA reads as TGTGCCAGCAGCTTAGGGGGGGCCCACGAGCAGTACTTC. The chain couples TRBV13 to TRBJ2-7, with a possible D match to TRBD1 (6 bases). The CDR3 is 13 residues long. CDR1 and CDR2 (germline): PRHDT, FYEKMQ (reference sequence). Trimming pared 0 bases from V and 5 bases from J, leaving 8 bases between.

J is TRBJ1-5 and V is TRBV7-2; the D is unclear. The CDR3 sequence is 15 residues long. V lost 6 bases and J 5 bases, leaving 17 bases between the germline ends. Per the germline V gene, CDR1 is SGHTA and CDR2 is FQGNSA. CDR3 residues: CASSPSGGGHQPQHF. CDR3 sequence (DNA): TGTGCCAGCAGTCCGAGCGGAGGTGGCCATCAGCCCCAGCATTTT.

This clonotype was counted only a few times. The genes are TRBV7-2 and TRBJ2-1, with unresolved D. CDR1 is SGHTA, CDR2 FQGNSA, per germline. The CDR3 has 13 amino acids. V gave up 5 bases and J gave up 9 bases, with 14 bases separating them. CDR3 loop: CASSQNRPSEQFF. CDR3 nucleotide sequence: TGTGCCAGCAGCCAAAACCGCCCCAGTGAGCAGTTCTTC.